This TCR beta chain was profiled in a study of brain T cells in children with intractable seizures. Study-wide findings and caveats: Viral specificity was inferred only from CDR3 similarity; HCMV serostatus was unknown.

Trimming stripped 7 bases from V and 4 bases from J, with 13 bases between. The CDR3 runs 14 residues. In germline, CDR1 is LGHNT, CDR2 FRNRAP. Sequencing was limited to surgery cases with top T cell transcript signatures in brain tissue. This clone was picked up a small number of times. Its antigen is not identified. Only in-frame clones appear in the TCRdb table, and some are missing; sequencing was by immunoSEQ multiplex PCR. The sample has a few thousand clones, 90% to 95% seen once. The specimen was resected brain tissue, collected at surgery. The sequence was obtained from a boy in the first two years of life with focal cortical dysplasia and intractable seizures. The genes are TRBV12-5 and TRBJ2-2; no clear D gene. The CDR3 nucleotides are TGTGCTAGTGCCATGTGGGTTCGCACCGGGGAGCTGTTTTTT. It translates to CASAMWVRTGELFF.